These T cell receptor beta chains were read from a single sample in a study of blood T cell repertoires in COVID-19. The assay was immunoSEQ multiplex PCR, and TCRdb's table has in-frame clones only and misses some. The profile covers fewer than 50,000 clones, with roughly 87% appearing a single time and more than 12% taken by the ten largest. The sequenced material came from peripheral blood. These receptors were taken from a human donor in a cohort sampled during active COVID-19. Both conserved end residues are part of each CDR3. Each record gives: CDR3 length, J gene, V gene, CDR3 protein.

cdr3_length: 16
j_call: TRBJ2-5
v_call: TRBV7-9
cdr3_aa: CASSSSVFPRQETQYF

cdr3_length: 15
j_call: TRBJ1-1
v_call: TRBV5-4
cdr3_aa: CASSLIGRMNTEAFF

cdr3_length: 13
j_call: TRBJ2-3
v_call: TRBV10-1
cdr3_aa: CASSAGGTDTQYF

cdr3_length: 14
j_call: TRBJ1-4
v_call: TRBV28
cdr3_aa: CASSVGTPGGKLFF

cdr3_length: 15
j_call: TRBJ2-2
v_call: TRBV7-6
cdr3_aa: CASSQGQGGSGELFF

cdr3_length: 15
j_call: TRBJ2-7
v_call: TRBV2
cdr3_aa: CASSVGLAGANEQYF

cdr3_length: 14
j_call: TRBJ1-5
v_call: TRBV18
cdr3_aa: CASSTGQSNQPQHF

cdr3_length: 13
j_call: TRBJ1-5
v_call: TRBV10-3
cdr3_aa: CAIGQGTDQPQHF

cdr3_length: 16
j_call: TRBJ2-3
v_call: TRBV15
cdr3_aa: CATSRLGRVSTDTQYF

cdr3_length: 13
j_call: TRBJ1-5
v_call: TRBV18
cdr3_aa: CASSPTGNQPQHF

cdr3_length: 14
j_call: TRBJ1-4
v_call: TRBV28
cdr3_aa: CASGQGAGDEKLFF

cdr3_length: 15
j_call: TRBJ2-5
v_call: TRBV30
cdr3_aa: CAWSPGQPMGETQYF

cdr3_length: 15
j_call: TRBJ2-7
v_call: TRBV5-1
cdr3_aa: CASSLESVRTYEQYF

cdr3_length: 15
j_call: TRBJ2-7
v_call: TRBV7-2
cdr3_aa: CASSLATSGGYEQYF

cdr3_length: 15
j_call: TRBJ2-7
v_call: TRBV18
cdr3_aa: CASSPGGQGAYEQYF

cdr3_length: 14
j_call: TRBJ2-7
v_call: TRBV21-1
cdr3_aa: CASSIVNRGYEQYF

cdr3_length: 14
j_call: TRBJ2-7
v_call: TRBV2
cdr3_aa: CASSETGQRTEQYF

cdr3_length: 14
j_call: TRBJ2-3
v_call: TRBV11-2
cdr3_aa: CASSLDPGADTQYF

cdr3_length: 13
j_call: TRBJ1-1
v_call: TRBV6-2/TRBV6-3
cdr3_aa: CASSYPGSEEAFF

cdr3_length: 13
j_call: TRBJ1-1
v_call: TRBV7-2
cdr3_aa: CASSETGYTEAFF

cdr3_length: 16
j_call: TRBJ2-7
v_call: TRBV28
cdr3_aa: CASSLWGQESSYEQYF

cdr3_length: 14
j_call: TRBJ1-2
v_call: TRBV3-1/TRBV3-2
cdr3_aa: CASSLQTGEDGYTF

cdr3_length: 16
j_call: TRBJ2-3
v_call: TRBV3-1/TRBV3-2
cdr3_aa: CASSQADRGGSDTQYF

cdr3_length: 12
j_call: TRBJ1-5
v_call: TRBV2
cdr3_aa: CASSARAQPQHF

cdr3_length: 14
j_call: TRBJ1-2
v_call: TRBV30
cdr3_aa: CAWSAPGQRYGYTF